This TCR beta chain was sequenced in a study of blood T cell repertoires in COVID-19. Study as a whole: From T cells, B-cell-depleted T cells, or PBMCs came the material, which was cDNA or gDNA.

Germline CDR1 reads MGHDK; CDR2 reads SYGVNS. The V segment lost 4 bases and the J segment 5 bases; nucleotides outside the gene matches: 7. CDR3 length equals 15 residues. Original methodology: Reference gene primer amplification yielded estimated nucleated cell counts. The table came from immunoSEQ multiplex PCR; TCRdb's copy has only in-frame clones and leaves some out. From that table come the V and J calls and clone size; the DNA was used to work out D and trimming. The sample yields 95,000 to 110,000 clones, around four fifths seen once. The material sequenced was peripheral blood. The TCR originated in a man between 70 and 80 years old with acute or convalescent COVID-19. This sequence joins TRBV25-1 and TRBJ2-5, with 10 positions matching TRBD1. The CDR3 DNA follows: TGTGCCAGCAGTGGGCCGGACAGGGGGTGGGAGACCCAGTACTTC. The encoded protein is CASSGPDRGWETQYF.